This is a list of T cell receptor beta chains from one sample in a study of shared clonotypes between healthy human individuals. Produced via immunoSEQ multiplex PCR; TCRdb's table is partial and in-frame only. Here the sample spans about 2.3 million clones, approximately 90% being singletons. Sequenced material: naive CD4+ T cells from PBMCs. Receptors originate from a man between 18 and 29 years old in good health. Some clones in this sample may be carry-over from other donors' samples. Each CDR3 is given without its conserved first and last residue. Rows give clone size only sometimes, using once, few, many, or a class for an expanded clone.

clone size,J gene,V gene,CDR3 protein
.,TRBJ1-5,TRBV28,ASLSLYSNQPQH
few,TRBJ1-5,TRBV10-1,ASSAPGQPQH
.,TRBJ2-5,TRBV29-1,SGGETQY
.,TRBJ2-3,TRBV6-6,ASSYGGLLDTQY
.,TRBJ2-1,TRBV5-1,ASSLARTSALNEQF
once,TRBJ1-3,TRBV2,ASSETVRESNTIY
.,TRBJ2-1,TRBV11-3,ASSLAGSRTYNEQF
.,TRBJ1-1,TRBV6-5,ASRQSGGRTEAF
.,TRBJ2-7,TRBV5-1,ASSRGTGDTYEQY
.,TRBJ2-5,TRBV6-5,ASSYSNFDQETQY